What follows describes a single T cell receptor (beta chain). This clone appeared once. There is no known antigen for this receptor. Per-base qualities were not stored, and no clone one base away is much larger. The library was obtained by the immunoSEQ multiplex PCR assay. T cell repertoires were profiled with deep sequencing of rearranged TCR beta loci together with multiparametric flow cytometry. The source is immuneACCESS, and TCRdb retained only in-frame sequences with V and J called. Part of the clones is not carried over; for the studies checked, unresolved V genes explain less than half of this, and the remainder is unexplained. The sample records tens of thousands of clones, approximately 91% of which are singletons. 2.9% of the sample is taken by the ten largest. This specimen belongs to a study of lymphopenia after photon versus proton radiotherapy (dated by TCRdb to the late 2010s). As for the study more broadly: The immunological effects of photon versus proton radiation therapy were compared in patients with gastrointestinal tumors who developed high-grade lymphopenia. The cohort included about 18 patients with gastrointestinal tumors who developed lymphopenia after receiving either photon or proton therapy. The goal of the study was to describe how the two radiation modalities differ in their effects on the immune system.

Trimming removed 5 bases from V and 3 bases from J, leaving 21 bases between the germline ends. CDR1 and CDR2 are read off the germline V gene as SGHNT and YENEEA. The CDR3 runs 17 residues from the cysteine to the phenylalanine. The read is trimmed to its CDR3 DNA, 51 bases read in frame from base 1. Results and caveats for the whole study, not just this receptor: The survival association was assessed only in patients who died, and the authors presented better survival with proton therapy as a possibility rather than a demonstrated result. Relative stability during treatment was observed in proton-treated patients, whereas loss of naive T cells and TCR diversity and gain of effector/memory populations were observed in photon-treated patients. Across the cohort, an inverse correlation was found between a larger post-nadir drop in TCR diversity and overall survival time among patients who died. Once the lymphocyte count had reached its nadir, the repertoires of photon-treated patients showed oligoclonal expansion, particularly of CD8+ Temra cells, and this expansion drove the decline in diversity.

The sequence joins TRBV11-3 to TRBJ2-3, with the D call perhaps TRBD1 or TRBD2, each one matching 6 bases. Sequenced here: peripheral blood, sampled from a patient treated with photon-based radiotherapy. This receptor was obtained from a woman aged 70 to 79 with pancreatic cancer. The DNA is TGTGCCAGCAGCGCCGCCCTAGGGGGGCCCTTTACAGATACGCAGTATTTT. It translates to CASSAALGGPFTDTQYF.